Reported below is one T cell receptor beta chain. Germline-derived CDR1 and CDR2 are LGHNA and YSLEER. CDR3 length: 14 amino acids. Trimming removed 4 bases from V and 2 bases from J, with 12 bases in between. TCRdb fed the 5' RACE reads into MiXCR, producing one record per CDR3 protein. The data contain roughly 480,000 distinct CDR3 sequences, roughly 23% of them singletons. The sample originates from a study of T-cell memory formation after mild COVID-19. Sequenced material: PBMCs or a T cell subset sorted from them (not recorded which). The receptor was isolated from an adult woman who had mild COVID-19 (a few samples of this study predate the infection). Cell type and time point are not known. This rearrangement joins TRBV4-3 to TRBJ2-7; tentatively, D is TRBD1 or TRBD2 (5 bases each). The CDR3 reads CASSRHRDAYEQYF. CDR3 in DNA: TGCGCCAGCAGCCGTCACCGGGACGCCTACGAGCAGTACTTC.